Listed here are 7 T cell receptor beta chains from one sample, sequenced in a study of cytomegalovirus exposure and HLA in healthy donors. PCR employed 60 Vbeta and 13 Jbeta primers. Generated by immunoSEQ multiplex PCR, the TCRdb table keeps only in-frame clones and is missing some. In the table there are about 120,000 clones, about four fifths of which are singletons. The sample taken for sequencing was PBMCs. These receptors came from a young man in good health and CMV-seronegative.

V is TRBV7-9 and J is TRBJ2-7, with TRBD1 matching over 8 bases. The CDR3 extends over 13 amino acids. V shed 5 bases, J shed 5 bases, and the junction held 5 bases outside the gene matches. Germline CDR1 reads SEHNR; CDR2 reads FQNEAQ (reference sequence). CDR3 loop: CASSRGQGHEQYF. The CDR3 DNA sequence: TGTGCCAGCAGCCGTGGACAGGGTCACGAGCAGTACTTC.

V is TRBV29-1 and J is TRBJ2-5, with TRBD1 matching 10 bases. The end of the DNA fits TRBJ2-7 better, so the J call may be wrong. Per germline, CDR1 SQVTM and CDR2 ANQGSEA. The CDR3 is 14 amino acids. CDR3 loop: CSVEGGTGEDEQYF. The DNA of the CDR3 is TGCAGCGTTGAAGGGGGGACAGGGGAGGACGAGCAGTACTTC.

This chain uses TRBV7-3 with TRBJ2-7; weak D call: TRBD1 (6 bases). CDR1 SGHTA and CDR2 FQGTGA come from the germline V gene. Trimming removed 1 base from V and 6 bases from J, with 7 bases in between. CDR3 length: 12 residues. CDR3 DNA sequence: TGTGCCAGCAGCTTAATAGGGGGCGAGCAGTACTTC. It encodes CASSLIGGEQYF.

This clone has only one observation. The rearrangement links TRBV4-2 to TRBJ1-2; tentatively, D is TRBD1 (5 bases). V dropped 2 bases and J dropped 6 bases, with 10 bases sitting between them. Looked up from germline, CDR1 is LGHNA and CDR2 is YNFKEQ. The CDR3 is made up of 13 amino acids. The CDR3 nucleotides read TGTGCCAGCAGCCAAAGGGGTTCAGATGGCTACACCTTC. Translation gives CASSQRGSDGYTF.

J is TRBJ2-7 and V is TRBV5-6, with D uncertain. The germline V gene encodes CDR1 SGHDT and CDR2 YYEEEE. The CDR3 has 11 residues. The germline V and J ends were trimmed by 0 bases and 6 bases, with 4 bases remaining between them. CDR3 DNA: TGTGCCAGCAGCTTGGCTTGCGAGCAGTACTTC. Residues: CASSLACEQYF.

The V gene is TRBV7-3, the J gene TRBJ1-1; tentatively, D is TRBD1 (6 bases). The CDR3 contains 13 residues. Germline-derived CDR1 and CDR2 are SGHTA and FQGTGA. The V and J ends lost 5 bases and 8 bases respectively, with 15 bases between them. CDR3 in amino acids: CASSTQGPREAFF. The CDR3 nucleotides are TGTGCCAGCAGCACTCAGGGGCCCAGAGAAGCTTTCTTT.

This clone occurred once. Other DNA sequences in this specimen translate into the identical CDR3. The chain carries TRBV2 and TRBJ2-3, with 8 positions matching TRBD2. Trimming cost V 1 base and J 0 bases; bases outside gene matches: 0. CDR1 and CDR2 from the germline V gene are SNHLY and FYNNEI. The CDR3 has 15 amino acids. This CDR3 is CASSEGGGSTDTQYF. In DNA form, the CDR3 reads TGTGCCAGCAGTGAAGGCGGGGGGAGCACAGATACGCAGTATTTT.